A single sample gave rise to the 3 T cell receptor beta chains below, sequenced in a study of blood T cell repertoires in COVID-19. The table came from immunoSEQ multiplex PCR; TCRdb's copy has only in-frame clones and leaves some out. Here the sample spans 150,000 to 200,000 clones, around three quarters being singletons. Sequencing was performed on peripheral blood. The source of these receptors is a man between 65 and 85 years old with active or convalescent COVID-19.

The V and J genes are TRBV5-1 and TRBJ1-2; TRBD1 aligns across 7 bases. V lost 2 bases to trimming and J lost 4 bases; unmatched junction nucleotides: 5. The CDR3 sequence is 14 residues long. The germline gives CDR1 SGHRS, CDR2 YFSETQ. The CDR3 DNA reads TGCGCCAGCAGCTTCTCCCAGGGGGGCTATGGCTACACCTTC. Translating it yields CASSFSQGGYGYTF. The full variable domain, its missing parts supplied by reference TRBV5-1 and TRBJ1-2, is KAGVTQTPRYLIKTRGQQVTLSCSPISGHRSVSWYQQTPGQGLQFLFEYFSETQRNKGNFPGRFSGRQFSNSRSEMNVSTLELGDSALYLCASSFSQGGYGYTFGSGTRLTVV.

The chain recombines TRBV7-3 with TRBJ2-2, with TRBD2 as a possible D gene (5 bases). V was cut by 2 bases and J by 0 bases, with 10 bases left in between. The CDR3 is 16 amino acids. Germline V lookup: CDR1 SGHTA, CDR2 FQGTGA. The CDR3 loop is CASSLGSPANTGELFF. The DNA for the CDR3 is TGTGCCAGCAGCTTAGGGAGCCCCGCGAACACCGGGGAGCTGTTTTTT. The variable domain in full, completed from reference TRBV7-3 and TRBJ2-2, reads GAGVSQTPSNKVTEKGKYVELRCDPISGHTALYWYRQSLGQGPEFLIYFQGTGAADDSGLPNDRFFAVRPEGSVSTLKIQRTERGDSAVYLCASSLGSPANTGELFFGEGSRLTVL.

The rearrangement links TRBV30 to TRBJ1-2; no clear D. Trimming pared 2 bases from V and 0 bases from J, leaving 13 bases between. Germline values: CDR1 GTSNPN, CDR2 SVGIG (reference sequence). The length of the CDR3 is 15 residues. The DNA of the CDR3 is TGTGCCTGGAGTCCCCGGGGTACAGCTAACTATGGCTACACCTTC. Protein: CAWSPRGTANYGYTF.